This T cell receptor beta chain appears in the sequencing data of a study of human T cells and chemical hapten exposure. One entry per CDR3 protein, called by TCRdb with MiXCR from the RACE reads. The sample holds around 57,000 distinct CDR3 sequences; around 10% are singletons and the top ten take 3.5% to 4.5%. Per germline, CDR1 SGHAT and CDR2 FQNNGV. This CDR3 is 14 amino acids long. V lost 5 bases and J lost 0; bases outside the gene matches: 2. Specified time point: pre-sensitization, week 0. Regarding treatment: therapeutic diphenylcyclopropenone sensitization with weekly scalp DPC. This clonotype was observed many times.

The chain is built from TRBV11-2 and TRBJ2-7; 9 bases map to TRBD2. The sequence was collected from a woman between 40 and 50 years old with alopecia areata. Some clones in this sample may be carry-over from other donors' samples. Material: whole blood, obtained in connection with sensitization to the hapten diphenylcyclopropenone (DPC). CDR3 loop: CASSPTSGSYEQYF. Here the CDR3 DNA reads TGTGCCAGCAGCCCGACTAGCGGCTCCTACGAGCAGTACTTC.